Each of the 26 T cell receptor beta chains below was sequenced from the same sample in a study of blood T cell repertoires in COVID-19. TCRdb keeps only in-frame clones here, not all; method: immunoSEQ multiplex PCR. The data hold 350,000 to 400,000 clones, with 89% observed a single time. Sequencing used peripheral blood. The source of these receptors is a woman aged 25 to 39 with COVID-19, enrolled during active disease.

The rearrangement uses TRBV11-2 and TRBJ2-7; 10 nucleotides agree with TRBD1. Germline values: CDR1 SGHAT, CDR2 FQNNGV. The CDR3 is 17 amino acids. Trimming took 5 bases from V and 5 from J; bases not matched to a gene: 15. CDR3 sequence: CASSQGDRGLRSHEQYV. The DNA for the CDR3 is TGTGCCAGCAGCCAGGGAGACAGGGGGCTCAGGTCACACGAGCAGTACGTC.

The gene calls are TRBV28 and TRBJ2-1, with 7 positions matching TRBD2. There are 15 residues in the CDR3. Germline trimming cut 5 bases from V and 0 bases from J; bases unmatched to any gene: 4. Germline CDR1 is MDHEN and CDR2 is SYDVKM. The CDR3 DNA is TGTGCCAGCAGTCACGGGGGGAGCTCCTACAATGAGCAGTTCTTC. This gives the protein CASSHGGSSYNEQFF.

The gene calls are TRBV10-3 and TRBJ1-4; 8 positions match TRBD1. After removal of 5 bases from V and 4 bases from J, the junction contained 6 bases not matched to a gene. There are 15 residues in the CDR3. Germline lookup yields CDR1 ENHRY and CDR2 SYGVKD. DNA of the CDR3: TGTGCCATCAGTACGGGACAGGACCATAATGAAAAACTGTTTTTT. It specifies CAISTGQDHNEKLFF.

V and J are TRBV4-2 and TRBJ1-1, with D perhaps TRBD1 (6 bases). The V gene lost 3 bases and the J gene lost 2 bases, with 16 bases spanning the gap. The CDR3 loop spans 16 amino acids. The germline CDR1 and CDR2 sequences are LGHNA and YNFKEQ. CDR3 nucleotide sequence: TGTGCCAGCAGCCAGCTACAACAGGGCGGCAACACTGAAGCTTTCTTT. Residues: CASSQLQQGGNTEAFF.

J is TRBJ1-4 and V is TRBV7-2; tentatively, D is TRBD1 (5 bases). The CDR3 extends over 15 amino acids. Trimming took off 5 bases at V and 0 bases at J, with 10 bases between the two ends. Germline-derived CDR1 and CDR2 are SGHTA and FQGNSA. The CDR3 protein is CASSLSRATNEKLFF. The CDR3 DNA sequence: TGTGCCAGCAGCCTATCCAGGGCAACTAATGAAAAACTGTTTTTT.

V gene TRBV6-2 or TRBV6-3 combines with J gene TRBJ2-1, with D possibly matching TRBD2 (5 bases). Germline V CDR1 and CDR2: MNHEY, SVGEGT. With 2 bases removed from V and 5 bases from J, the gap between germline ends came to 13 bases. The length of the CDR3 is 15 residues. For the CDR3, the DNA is TGTGCCAGCAGTTACGACGGCGGGTACGACAATGAGCAGTTCTTC. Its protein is CASSYDGGYDNEQFF.

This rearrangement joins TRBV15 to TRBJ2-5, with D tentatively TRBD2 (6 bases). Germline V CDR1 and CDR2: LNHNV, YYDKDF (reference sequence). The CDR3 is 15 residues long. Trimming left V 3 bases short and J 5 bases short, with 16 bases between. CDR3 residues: CATSSDLGGRETQYF. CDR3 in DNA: TGTGCCACCAGCAGTGACCTGGGAGGCAGGGAGACCCAGTACTTC.

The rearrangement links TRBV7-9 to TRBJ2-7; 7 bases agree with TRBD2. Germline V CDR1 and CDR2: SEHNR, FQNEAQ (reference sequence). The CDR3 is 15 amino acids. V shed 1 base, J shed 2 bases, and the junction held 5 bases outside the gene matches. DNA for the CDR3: TGTGCCAGCAGCTTAGGAGGTGCGGGGGCCTACGAGCAGTACTTC. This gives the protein CASSLGGAGAYEQYF.

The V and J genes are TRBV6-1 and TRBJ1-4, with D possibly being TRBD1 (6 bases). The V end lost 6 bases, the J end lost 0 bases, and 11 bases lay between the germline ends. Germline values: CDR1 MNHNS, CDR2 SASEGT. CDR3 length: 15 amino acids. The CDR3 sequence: CASRDRETTNEKLFF. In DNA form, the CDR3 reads TGTGCCAGCAGGGACAGAGAAACAACTAATGAAAAACTGTTTTTT.

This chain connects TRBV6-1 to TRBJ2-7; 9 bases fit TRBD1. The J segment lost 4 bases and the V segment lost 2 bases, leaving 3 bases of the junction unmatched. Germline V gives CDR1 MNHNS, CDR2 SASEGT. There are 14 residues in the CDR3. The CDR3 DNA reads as TGTGCCAGCAGTGAATGGGACAGGGAGTACGAGCAGTACGTC. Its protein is CASSEWDREYEQYV.

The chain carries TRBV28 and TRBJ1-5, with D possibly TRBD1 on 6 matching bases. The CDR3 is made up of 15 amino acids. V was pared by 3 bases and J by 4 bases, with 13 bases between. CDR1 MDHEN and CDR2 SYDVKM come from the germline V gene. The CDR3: CASSFSRGLNQPQHF. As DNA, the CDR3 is TGTGCCAGCAGTTTCTCCAGGGGATTAAATCAGCCCCAGCATTTT.

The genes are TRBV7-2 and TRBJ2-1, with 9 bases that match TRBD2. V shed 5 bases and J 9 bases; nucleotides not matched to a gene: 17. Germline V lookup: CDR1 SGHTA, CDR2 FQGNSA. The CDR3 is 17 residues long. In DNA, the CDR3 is TGTGCCAGCAGCCTCCAGCCTAGTAGCGGGGGACGGGGTGAGCAGTTCTTC. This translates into CASSLQPSSGGRGEQFF.

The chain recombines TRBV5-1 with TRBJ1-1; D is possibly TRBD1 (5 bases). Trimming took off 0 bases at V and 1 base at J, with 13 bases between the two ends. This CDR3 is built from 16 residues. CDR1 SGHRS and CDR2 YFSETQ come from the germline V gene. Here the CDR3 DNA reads TGCGCCAGCAGCTTGGGTGGAGGGGAGGCGAACACTGAAGCTTTCTTT. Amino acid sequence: CASSLGGGEANTEAFF.

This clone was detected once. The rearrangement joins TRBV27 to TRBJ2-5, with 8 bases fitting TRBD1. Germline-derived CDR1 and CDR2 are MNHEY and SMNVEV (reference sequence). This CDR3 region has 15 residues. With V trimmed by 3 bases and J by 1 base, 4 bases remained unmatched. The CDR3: CASSFSGQGQETQYF. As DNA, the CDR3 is TGTGCCAGCAGTTTCTCCGGACAGGGCCAAGAGACCCAGTACTTC.

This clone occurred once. This CDR3 is CASSGPRTGYGYTF. Written as DNA, the CDR3 is TGTGCCAGCAGTGGCCCTCGGACAGGCTATGGCTACACCTTC. V gene TRBV25-1 combines with J gene TRBJ1-2, with 7 bases identical to TRBD1. The CDR3 loop spans 14 amino acids. Germline V gives CDR1 MGHDK, CDR2 SYGVNS. After removal of 4 bases from V and 4 bases from J, the junction contained 6 bases not matched to a gene.

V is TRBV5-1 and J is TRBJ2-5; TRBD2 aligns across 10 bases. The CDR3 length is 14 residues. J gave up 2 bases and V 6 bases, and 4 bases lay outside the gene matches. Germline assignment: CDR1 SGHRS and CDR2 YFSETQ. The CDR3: CASTAGGTQETQYF. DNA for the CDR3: TGCGCCAGCACAGCGGGGGGGACACAAGAGACCCAGTACTTC.

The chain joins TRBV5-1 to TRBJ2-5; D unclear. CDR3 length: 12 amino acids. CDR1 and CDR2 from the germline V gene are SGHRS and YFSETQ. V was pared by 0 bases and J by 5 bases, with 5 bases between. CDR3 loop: CASSLVGETQYF. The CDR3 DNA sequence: TGCGCCAGCAGCTTGGTCGGGGAGACCCAGTACTTC.

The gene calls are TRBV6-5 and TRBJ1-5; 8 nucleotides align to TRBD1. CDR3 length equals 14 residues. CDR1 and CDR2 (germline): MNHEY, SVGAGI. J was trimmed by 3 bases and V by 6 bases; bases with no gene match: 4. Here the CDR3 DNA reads TGTGCCAGCAGCGCAGGGGGCCCCAATCAGCCCCAGCATTTT. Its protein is CASSAGGPNQPQHF.

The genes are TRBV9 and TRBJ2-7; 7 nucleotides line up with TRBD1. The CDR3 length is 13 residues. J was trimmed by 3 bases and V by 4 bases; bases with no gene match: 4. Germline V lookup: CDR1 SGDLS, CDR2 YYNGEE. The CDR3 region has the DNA TGTGCCAGCAGCTATGGACAGGTCTACGAGCAGTACTTC. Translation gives CASSYGQVYEQYF.

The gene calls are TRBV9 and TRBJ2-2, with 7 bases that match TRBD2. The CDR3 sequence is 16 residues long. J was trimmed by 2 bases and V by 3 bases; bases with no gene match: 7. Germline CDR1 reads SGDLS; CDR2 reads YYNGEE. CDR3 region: CASSGGGTTNTGELFF. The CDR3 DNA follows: TGTGCCAGCAGCGGGGGAGGGACTACCAACACCGGGGAGCTGTTTTTT.

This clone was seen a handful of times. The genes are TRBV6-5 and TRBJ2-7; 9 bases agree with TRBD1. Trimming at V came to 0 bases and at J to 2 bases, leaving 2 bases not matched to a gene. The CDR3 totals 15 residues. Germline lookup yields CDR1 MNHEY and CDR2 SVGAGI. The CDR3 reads CASSYSWTGAYEQYF. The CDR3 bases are TGTGCCAGCAGTTACTCCTGGACAGGGGCCTACGAGCAGTACTTC.

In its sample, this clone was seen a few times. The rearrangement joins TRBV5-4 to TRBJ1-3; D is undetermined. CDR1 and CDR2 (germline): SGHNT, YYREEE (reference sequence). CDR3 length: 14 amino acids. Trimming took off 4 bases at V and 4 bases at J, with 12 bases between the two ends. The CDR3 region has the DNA TGTGCCAGCAGCAATGGCCCCTCAGGAAACACCATATATTTT. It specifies CASSNGPSGNTIYF.

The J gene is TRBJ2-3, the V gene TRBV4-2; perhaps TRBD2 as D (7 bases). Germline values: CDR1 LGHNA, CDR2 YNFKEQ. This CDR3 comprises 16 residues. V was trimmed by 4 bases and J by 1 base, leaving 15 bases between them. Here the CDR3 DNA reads TGTGCCAGCAGCCCCGTCCGGGGGGCTCGCACAGATACGCAGTATTTT. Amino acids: CASSPVRGARTDTQYF.

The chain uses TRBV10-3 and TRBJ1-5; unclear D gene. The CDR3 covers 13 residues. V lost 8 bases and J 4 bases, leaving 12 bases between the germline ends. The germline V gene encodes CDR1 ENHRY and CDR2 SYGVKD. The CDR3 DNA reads TGTGCCATCGGCGCGGTGGCAAATCAGCCCCAGCATTTT. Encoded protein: CAIGAVANQPQHF.

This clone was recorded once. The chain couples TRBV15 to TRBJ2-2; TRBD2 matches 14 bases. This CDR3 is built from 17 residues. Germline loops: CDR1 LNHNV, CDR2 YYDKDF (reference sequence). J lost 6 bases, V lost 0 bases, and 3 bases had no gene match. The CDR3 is CATSREGLAGVPGELFF. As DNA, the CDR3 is TGTGCCACCAGCAGAGAGGGACTAGCGGGAGTACCCGGGGAGCTGTTTTTT.

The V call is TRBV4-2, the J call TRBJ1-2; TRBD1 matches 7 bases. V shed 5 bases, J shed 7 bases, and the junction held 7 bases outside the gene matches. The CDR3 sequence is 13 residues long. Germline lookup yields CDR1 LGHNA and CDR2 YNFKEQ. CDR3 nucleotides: TGTGCCAGCAGCGTCGACAGGGACGGTGGCTACACCTTC. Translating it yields CASSVDRDGGYTF.